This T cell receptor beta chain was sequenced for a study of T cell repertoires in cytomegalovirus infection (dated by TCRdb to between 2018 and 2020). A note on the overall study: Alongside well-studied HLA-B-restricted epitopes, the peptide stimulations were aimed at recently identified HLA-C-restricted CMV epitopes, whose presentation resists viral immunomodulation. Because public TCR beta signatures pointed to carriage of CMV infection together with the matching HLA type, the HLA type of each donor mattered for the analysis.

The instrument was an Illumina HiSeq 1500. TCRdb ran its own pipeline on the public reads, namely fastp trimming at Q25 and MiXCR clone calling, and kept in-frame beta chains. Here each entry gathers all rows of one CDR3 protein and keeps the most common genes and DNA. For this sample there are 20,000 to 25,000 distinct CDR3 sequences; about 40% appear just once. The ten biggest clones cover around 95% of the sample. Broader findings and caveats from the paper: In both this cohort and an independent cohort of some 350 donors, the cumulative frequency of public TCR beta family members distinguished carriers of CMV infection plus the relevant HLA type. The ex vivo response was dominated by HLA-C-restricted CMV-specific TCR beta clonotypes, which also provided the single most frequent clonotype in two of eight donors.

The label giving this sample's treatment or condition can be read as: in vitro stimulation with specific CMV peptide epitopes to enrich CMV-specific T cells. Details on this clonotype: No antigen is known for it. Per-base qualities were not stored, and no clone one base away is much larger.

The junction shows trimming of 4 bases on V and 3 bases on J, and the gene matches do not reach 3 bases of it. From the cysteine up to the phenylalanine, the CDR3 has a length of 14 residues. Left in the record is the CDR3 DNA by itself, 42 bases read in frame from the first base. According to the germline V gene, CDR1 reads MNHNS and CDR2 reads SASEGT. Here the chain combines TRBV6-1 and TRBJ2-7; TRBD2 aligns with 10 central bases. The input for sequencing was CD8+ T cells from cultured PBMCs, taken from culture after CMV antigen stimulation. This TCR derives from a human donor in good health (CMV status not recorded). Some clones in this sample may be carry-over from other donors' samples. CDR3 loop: CASSVLAGNYEQYF. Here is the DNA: TGTGCCAGCAGTGTACTAGCGGGAAACTACGAGCAGTACTTC.